This TCR beta chain was sequenced during a study of blood T cell repertoires in COVID-19. This CDR3 has 15 residues. Deletions cut 6 bases from V and 2 bases from J, with 14 bases between. Germline V gene sequence: CDR1 MNHEY, CDR2 SVGAGI. Per the study methods: Amplification of reference gene primers was used by the study to estimate nucleated cell counts. Assay: immunoSEQ multiplex PCR; the TCRdb copy retains only in-frame clones and omits some. The V and J calls and the clone size are those of that table, but D and trimming were determined from the DNA. In the table there are about 200,000 clones, 70% to 90% of which are singletons. This clone showed up just once.

This receptor was identified in a woman aged 50 to 60 with acute or convalescent COVID-19. The chain combines TRBV6-5 with TRBJ1-3; tentatively, D is TRBD1 (6 bases). The sample comprised peripheral blood. The CDR3 here is CASRDRLQAGNTIYF. The CDR3 nucleotides read TGTGCCAGCAGGGACAGACTTCAGGCTGGAAACACCATATATTTT.